These 10 T cell receptor beta chains were sequenced from one sample in a study of blood T cell repertoires in COVID-19 (dated by TCRdb to about 2020). Preparation of the library involved the immunoSEQ multiplex PCR assay. TCRdb mirrors the immuneACCESS table, restricted to in-frame sequences. Some clones are absent from its copies; in checked studies, under half trace to an unresolved V gene, and the reason for the others is unknown. This sample holds about 190,000 clones; about 81% were observed only once. The ten biggest clones cover approximately 3% of the sample. The sample taken for sequencing was PBMCs or T cells enriched from blood (not recorded which). Receptors were obtained from a woman in her thirties who had recovered from COVID-19.

The CDR3 DNA is TGTGCCAGCAGTGTAGTGGGCACAGATACGCAGTATTTT. Its translation: CASSVVGTDTQYF. The rearrangement uses TRBV2 and TRBJ2-3; no reliable D call. The CDR3 sequence is 13 residues long. Trimming stripped 4 bases from V and 1 base from J, with 6 bases between. In germline, CDR1 is SNHLY, CDR2 FYNNEI.

J is TRBJ2-7 and V is TRBV2; 9 nucleotides line up with TRBD2. CDR3 length: 21 residues. Germline V gene lookup returns CDR1 SNHLY and CDR2 FYNNEI. Losses at the gene ends were 3 bases for V and 1 base for J; bases not matched to a gene: 22. The CDR3 spells CASSDKGWGRLAGRLSYEQYV. The CDR3 nucleotides are TGTGCCAGCAGTGATAAGGGCTGGGGGAGGCTAGCGGGACGACTTTCCTACGAGCAGTACGTC.

The CDR3 DNA is TGCGCCAGCAGCCCCAGGCTTAACTCCTACGAGCAGTACGTC. Its protein product is CASSPRLNSYEQYV. This chain connects TRBV5-1 to TRBJ2-7; no reliable D call. The CDR3 spans 14 residues. Trimming took off 4 bases at V and 0 bases at J, with 11 bases between the two ends. Germline V lookup: CDR1 SGHRS, CDR2 YFSETQ.

There are a few counts of this clone. The DNA of the CDR3 is TGTGCCAGCAGGGCAACTAACTATGGCTACACCTTC. Translated: CASRATNYGYTF. This chain links TRBV28 with TRBJ1-2; D gene unclear. Germline-derived CDR1 and CDR2 are MDHEN and SYDVKM. The CDR3 loop spans 12 amino acids. Trimming took 6 bases from V and 0 from J, leaving 5 bases between them.

This sequence joins TRBV5-1 and TRBJ2-3, with 9 bases lining up with TRBD2. From germline, CDR1 is SGHRS and CDR2 YFSETQ. CDR3 length: 16 residues. Trimming removed 1 base from V and 1 base from J; junction bases left unmatched: 4. DNA of the CDR3: TGCGCCAGCAGCTTGTTCGGGACTAGCCGCACAGATACGCAGTATTTT. This codes for CASSLFGTSRTDTQYF. The full variable domain, completed using reference TRBV5-1 and TRBJ2-3, is KAGVTQTPRYLIKTRGQQVTLSCSPISGHRSVSWYQQTPGQGLQFLFEYFSETQRNKGNFPGRFSGRQFSNSRSEMNVSTLELGDSALYLCASSLFGTSRTDTQYFGPGTRLTVL.

The V gene is TRBV5-1, the J gene TRBJ2-5, with 9 bases aligning to TRBD2. J gave up 5 bases and V 3 bases, and 26 bases lay outside the gene matches. Germline CDR1 is SGHRS and CDR2 is YFSETQ. The CDR3 has 21 residues. For the CDR3, the DNA is TGCGCCAGCAGCTCAGGTGGCGGGAGGGCACACCAGCGGTATTGGTTTGAGACCCAGTACTTC. This encodes CASSSGGGRAHQRYWFETQYF.

The genes are TRBV9 and TRBJ1-6; tentatively, D is TRBD1 (6 bases). From germline, CDR1 is SGDLS and CDR2 YYNGEE. The V gene lost 1 base and the J gene lost 8 bases, with 10 bases spanning the gap. CDR3 length equals 14 residues. The CDR3 reads CASSVQQGDSPLHF. The DNA for the CDR3 is TGTGCCAGCAGCGTACAACAGGGAGATTCACCCCTCCACTTT.

This chain links TRBV7-3 with TRBJ2-3, with D tentatively TRBD2 (5 bases). The CDR3 is made up of 15 amino acids. V was cut by 2 bases and J by 3 bases, with 12 bases left in between. CDR1 is SGHTA, CDR2 FQGTGA, per germline. This CDR3 is CASSLLASVTDTQYF. In DNA, the CDR3 is TGTGCCAGCAGCTTACTAGCTTCGGTGACAGATACGCAGTATTTT.

This rearrangement joins TRBV7-9 to TRBJ2-1; 13 bases align to TRBD2. Germline assignment: CDR1 SEHNR and CDR2 FQNEAQ (reference sequence). This CDR3 region has 16 residues. V lost 4 bases, J lost 6 bases, and 6 bases stayed unmatched. The CDR3 sequence: CASSYRTSGRFNEQFF. The CDR3 DNA reads TGTGCCAGCAGCTACCGGACTAGCGGGAGATTCAATGAGCAGTTCTTC.

The sample holds one count of this clone. This rearrangement joins TRBV2 to TRBJ1-2; 8 positions match TRBD1. The ends lost 4 bases at V and 14 bases at J; junction bases unmatched: 12. Germline V gene data show CDR1 as SNHLY and CDR2 as FYNNEI. CDR3 length: 13 amino acids. The CDR3 DNA reads TGTGCCAGCAGTGTCCGACAGGGGTCGGTAAATACCTTC. Encoded protein: CASSVRQGSVNTF.